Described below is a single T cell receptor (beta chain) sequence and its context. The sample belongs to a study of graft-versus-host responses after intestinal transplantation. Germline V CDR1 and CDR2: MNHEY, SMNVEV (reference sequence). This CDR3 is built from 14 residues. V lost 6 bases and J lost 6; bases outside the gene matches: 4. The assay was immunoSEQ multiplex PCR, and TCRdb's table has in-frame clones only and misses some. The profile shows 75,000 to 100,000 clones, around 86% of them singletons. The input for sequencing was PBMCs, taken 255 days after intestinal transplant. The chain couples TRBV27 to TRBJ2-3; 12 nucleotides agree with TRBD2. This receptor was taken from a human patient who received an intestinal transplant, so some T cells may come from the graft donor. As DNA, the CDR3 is TGTGCCAGCAGGCGGACTAGCGGGATTGATACGCAGTATTTT. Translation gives CASRRTSGIDTQYF.